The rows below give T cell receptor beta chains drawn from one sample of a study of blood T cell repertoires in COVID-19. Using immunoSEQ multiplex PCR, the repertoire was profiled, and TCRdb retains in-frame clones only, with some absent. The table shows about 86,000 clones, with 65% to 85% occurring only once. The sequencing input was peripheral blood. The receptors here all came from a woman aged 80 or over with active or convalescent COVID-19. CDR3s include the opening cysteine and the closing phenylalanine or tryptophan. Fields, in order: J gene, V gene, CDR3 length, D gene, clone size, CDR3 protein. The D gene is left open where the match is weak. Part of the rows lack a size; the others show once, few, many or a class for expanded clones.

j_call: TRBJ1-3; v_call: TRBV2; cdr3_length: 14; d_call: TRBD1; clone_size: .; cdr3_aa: CASLPGTAGNTIYF
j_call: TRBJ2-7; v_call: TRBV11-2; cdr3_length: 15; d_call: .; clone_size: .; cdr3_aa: CASSSSGRATYEQYF
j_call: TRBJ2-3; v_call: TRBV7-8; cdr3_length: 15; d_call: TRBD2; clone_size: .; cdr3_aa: CASSLLAGVSDTQYF
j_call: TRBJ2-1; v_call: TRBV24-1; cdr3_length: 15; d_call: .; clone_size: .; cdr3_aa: CATSDFGGVYNEQFF
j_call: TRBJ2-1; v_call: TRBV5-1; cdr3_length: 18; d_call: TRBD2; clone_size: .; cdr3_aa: CASSFQRGFPSSYNEQFF
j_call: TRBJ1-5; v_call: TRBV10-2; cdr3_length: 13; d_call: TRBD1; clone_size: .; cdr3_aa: CASRTGVDQPQHF
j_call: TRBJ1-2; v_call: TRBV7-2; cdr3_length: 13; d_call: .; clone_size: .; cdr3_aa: CASSREPAGGYTF
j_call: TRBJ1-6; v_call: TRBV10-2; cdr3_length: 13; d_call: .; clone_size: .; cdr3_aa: CAAQELYNSPLHF
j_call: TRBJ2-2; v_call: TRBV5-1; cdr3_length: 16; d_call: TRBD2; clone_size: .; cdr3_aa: CASSSGLAGGPGELFF
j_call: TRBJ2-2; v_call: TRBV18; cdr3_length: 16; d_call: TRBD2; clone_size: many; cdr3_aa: CASSPSLAGETGELFF
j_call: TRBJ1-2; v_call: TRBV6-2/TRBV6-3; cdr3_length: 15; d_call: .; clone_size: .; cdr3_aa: CASSHPRSSYYGYTF
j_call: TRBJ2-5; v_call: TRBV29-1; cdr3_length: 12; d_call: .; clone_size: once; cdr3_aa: CSVAGSEETQYF
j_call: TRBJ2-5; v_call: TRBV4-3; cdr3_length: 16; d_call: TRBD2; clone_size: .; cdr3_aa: CASSQETSGGLETQYF
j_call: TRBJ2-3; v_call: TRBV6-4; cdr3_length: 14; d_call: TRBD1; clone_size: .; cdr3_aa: CASSQQGSGDTQYF
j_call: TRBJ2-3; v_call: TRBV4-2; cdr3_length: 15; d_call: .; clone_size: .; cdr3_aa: CASSQNLGLSDTQYF
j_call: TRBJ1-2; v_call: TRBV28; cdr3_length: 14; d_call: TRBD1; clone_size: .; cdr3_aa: CASTRGPSGYGYTF
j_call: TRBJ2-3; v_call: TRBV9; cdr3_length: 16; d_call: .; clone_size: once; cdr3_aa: CASSVEGGAGTDTQYF
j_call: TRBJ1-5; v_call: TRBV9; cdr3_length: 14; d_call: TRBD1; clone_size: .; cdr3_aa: CASSVGQGAQPQHF
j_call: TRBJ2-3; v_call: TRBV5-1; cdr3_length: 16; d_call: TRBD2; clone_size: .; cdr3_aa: CASSLEAGALTDTQYF
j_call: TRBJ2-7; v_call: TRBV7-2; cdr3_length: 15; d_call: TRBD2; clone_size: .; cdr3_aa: CASSLGGLAGSEQYF
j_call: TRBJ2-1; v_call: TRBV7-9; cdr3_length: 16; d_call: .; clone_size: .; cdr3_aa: CASSLVSGVPYNEQFF
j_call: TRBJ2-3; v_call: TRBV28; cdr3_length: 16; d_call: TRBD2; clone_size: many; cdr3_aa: CASSPLFGGSTDTQYF
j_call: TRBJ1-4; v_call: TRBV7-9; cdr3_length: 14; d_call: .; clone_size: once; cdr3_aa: CASSPGSYNEKLFF
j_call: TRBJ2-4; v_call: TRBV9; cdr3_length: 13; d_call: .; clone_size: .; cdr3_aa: CASSVQVSDIQYF
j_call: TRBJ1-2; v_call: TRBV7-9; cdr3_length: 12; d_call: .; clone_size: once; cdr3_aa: CASSLWDIGYTF
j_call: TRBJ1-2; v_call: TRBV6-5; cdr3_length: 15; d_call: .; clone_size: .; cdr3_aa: CASSFRVGISDGYTF
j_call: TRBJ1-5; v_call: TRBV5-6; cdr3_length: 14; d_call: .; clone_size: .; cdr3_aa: CASSQARGNQPQHF
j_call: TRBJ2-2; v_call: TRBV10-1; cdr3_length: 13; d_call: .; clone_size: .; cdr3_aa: CASSGAGVRKLFF
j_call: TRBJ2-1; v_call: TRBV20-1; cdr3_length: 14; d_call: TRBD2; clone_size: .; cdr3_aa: CSASLAGGNGEQFF
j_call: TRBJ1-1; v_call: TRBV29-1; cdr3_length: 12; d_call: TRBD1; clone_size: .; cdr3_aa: CSGDRANTEAFF
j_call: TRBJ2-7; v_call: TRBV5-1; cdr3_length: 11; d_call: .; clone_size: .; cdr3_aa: CASSLPYEQYF
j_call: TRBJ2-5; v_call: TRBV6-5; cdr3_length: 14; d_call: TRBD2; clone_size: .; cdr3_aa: CASGPRSGGQTQYF
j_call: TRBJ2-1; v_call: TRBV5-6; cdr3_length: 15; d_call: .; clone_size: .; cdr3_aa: CASRGRRLDYNEQFF
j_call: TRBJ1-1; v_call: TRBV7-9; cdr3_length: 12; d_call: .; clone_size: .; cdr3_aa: CASSLGDSGAFF
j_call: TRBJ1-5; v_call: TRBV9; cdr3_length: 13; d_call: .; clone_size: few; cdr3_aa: CASSVSGRQPQHF
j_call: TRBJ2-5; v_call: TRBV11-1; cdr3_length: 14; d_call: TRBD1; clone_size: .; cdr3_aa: CASSKTGGSETQYF
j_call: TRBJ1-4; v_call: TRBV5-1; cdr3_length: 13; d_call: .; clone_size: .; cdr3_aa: CASSLGQREKLFF
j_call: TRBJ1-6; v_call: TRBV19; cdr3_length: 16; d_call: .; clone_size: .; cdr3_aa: CASSTTRTAYNSPLHF
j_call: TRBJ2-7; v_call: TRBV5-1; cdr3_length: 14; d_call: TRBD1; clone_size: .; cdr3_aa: CASSPGQGAYEQYF
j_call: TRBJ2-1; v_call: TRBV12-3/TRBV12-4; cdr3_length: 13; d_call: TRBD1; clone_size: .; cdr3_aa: CASSGTGVGEQFF
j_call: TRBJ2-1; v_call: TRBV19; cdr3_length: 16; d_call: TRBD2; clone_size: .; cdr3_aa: CASSPTSGGFYNEQFF
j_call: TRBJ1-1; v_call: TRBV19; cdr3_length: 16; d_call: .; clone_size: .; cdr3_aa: CASSMGGGRGNTEAFF
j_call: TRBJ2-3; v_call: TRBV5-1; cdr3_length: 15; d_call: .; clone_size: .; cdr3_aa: CASSPTGISTDTQYF
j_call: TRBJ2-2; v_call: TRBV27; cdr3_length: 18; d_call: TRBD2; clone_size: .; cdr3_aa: CASSLSSRLAGQTGELFF
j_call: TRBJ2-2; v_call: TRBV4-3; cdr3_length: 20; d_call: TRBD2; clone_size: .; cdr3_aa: CASSQEPVPAGGSNTGELFF
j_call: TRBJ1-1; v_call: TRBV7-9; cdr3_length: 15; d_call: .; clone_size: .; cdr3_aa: CASSQEGTQNTEAFF
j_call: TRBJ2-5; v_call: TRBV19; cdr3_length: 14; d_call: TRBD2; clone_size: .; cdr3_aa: CASSLAGGTETQYF
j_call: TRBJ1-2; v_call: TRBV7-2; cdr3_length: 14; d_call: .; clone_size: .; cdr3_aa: CASSLSPSLTSYTF